The 15 T cell receptor beta chains given below trace back to one sample, sequenced in a study. TCRdb fed the RT-PCR reads into MiXCR, producing one record per CDR3 protein. The sample has around 700,000 distinct CDR3 sequences; approximately 15% are singletons. Sequenced: memory CD4+ T cells from blood. The receptors here all came from a female donor in good health, serving as a healthy control.

The table lists this clonotype with a few counts. CDR3 sequence reads: CASSGSSGFAQYF. The CDR3 DNA is TGTGCCAGCAGTGGAAGCTCCGGGTTTGCCCAGTACTTC. This chain joins TRBV12-3 or TRBV12-4 and TRBJ2-5, with D uncertain. Trimming pared 5 bases from V and 9 bases from J, leaving 16 bases between. There are 13 residues in the CDR3.

This chain connects TRBV19 to TRBJ2-3; 13 bases map to TRBD2. The germline V gene encodes CDR1 LNHDA and CDR2 SQIVND (reference sequence). This CDR3 spans 15 amino acids. Trimming took 4 bases from V and 4 from J; bases not matched to a gene: 2. The CDR3 sequence: CASSRLAGGADTQYF. The CDR3 DNA sequence: TGTGCCAGTAGTAGACTAGCGGGAGGTGCAGATACGCAGTATTTT.

The gene calls are TRBV28 and TRBJ1-2; the D gene is possibly TRBD1 (6 bases). The CDR3 length is 14 residues. Germline CDR1 and CDR2: MDHEN and SYDVKM. V was cut by 5 bases and J by 7 bases, with 17 bases left in between. The CDR3 here is CASSLGTRGTGYTF. CDR3 nucleotides: TGTGCCAGCAGTCTTGGGACAAGGGGAACTGGCTACACCTTC.

This clonotype was seen only a few times. The chain couples TRBV7-6 to TRBJ2-1, with D perhaps matching TRBD2 (7 bases). Trimming stripped 1 base from V and 3 bases from J, with 13 bases between. Germline CDR1 SGHVS, CDR2 FNYEAQ. The CDR3 contains 16 residues. CDR3 protein: CASSLGEGGGYNEQFF. As DNA, the CDR3 is TGTGCCAGCAGCTTAGGCGAGGGGGGGGGCTACAATGAGCAGTTCTTC.

This clonotype was detected ten times or more. The chain employs TRBV9 and TRBJ1-1, with D possibly being TRBD1 (6 bases). The germline gives CDR1 SGDLS, CDR2 YYNGEE. The CDR3 has 13 amino acids. Trimming stripped 6 bases from V and 0 bases from J, with 9 bases between. The CDR3 region is CASNKGVNTEAFF. CDR3 bases: TGTGCCAGCAATAAGGGGGTGAACACTGAAGCTTTCTTT.

A remark on this clonotype: It is likely a read error, because the conserved phenylalanine at the end of the CDR3 is missing. No DNA is shown, since the ends of the CDR3 on it are uncertain; the CDR3 is the one TCRdb lists. The CDR3 loop is CSAREGEGKQDA. The rearrangement links TRBV20-1 to TRBJ2-3; the table's D call, TRBD2, has no DNA check behind it. Germline V gives CDR1 DFQATT, CDR2 SNEGSKA (reference sequence). The length of the CDR3 is 12 amino acids, counting both ends.

This clonotype was counted a few times. This chain connects TRBV7-2 to TRBJ2-7; TRBD2 matches at 10 bases. The CDR3 is 17 residues long. Trimming cost V 0 bases and J 1 base; bases outside gene matches: 6. Germline V gene lookup returns CDR1 SGHTA and CDR2 FQGNSA. CDR3 coding DNA: TGTGCCAGCAGCTTAGCTGTGCCTAGCGGGAGTTCCTACGAGCAGTACTTC. Amino acids: CASSLAVPSGSSYEQYF.

This clonotype was seen ten or more times. V gene TRBV10-3 combines with J gene TRBJ1-1, with a tentative D call TRBD1 (5 bases). From germline, CDR1 is ENHRY and CDR2 SYGVKD. The CDR3 length is 16 residues. Trimming took 3 bases from V and 0 from J, leaving 14 bases between them. This CDR3 reads CAISDGGGAMNTEAFF. CDR3 DNA sequence: TGTGCCATCAGTGATGGGGGGGGAGCTATGAACACTGAAGCTTTCTTT.

The chain recombines TRBV3-1 with TRBJ1-2; 10 bases align to TRBD1. The CDR3 runs 16 residues. J gave up 4 bases and V 1 base, and 6 bases lay outside the gene matches. Germline V gene lookup returns CDR1 LGHDT and CDR2 YNNKEL (reference sequence). CDR3 sequence reads: CASSQGTGGGSYGYTF. CDR3 nucleotide sequence: TGTGCCAGCAGCCAAGGGACAGGGGGTGGATCCTATGGCTACACCTTC.

This clonotype has a count of ten or more. CDR3 DNA sequence: TGTGCCAGCAGTTGGGGCAGGGTTGGGCAGCCCCAGCATTTT. It is translated as CASSWGRVGQPQHF. The V call is TRBV6-5, the J call TRBJ1-5; D may be TRBD1 (5 bases). This CDR3 is 14 amino acids long. The germline V and J ends were trimmed by 4 bases and 7 bases, with 14 bases remaining between them. The germline gives CDR1 MNHEY, CDR2 SVGAGI.

This clonotype was observed at least ten times. J is TRBJ2-5 and V is TRBV9; tentatively, D is TRBD1 (5 bases). The V and J ends lost 3 bases and 5 bases respectively, with 11 bases between them. Looked up from germline, CDR1 is SGDLS and CDR2 is YYNGEE. The CDR3 length is 13 residues. The CDR3 DNA follows: TGTGCCAGCAGCGCTGGGGCGTTGGAGACCCAGTACTTC. This gives the protein CASSAGALETQYF.

This clonotype was observed many times. The V and J genes are TRBV14 and TRBJ2-1, with 11 bases fitting TRBD2. CDR3 length equals 18 residues. Germline CDR1 reads SGHDN; CDR2 reads FVKESK. Germline trimming cut 0 bases from V and 11 bases from J; bases unmatched to any gene: 15. The CDR3 DNA is TGTGCCAGCAGCCAAGAATTAGAACTAGCGGGAGCCGCGGGGAAGCAGTTCTTC. Translating gives CASSQELELAGAAGKQFF. The complete variable domain, with remaining parts taken from reference TRBV14 and TRBJ2-1, reads EAGVTQFPSHSVIEKGQTVTLRCDPISGHDNLYWYRRVMGKEIKFLLHFVKESKQDESGMPNNRFLAERTGGTYSTLKVQPAELEDSGVYFCASSQELELAGAAGKQFFGPGTRLTVL.

This chain uses TRBV25-1 with TRBJ2-3; the match to TRBD2 covers 7 bases. CDR1 and CDR2 (germline): MGHDK, SYGVNS. The CDR3 contains 16 residues. V was pared by 7 bases and J by 0 bases, with 10 bases of the junction left unmatched. The CDR3 loop reads CASTPSGTSSTDTQYF. The CDR3 bases are TGTGCCAGCACCCCCAGCGGGACCTCTAGCACAGATACGCAGTATTTT.

This clonotype was detected many times. The CDR3 here is CAWSSGTLNQPQHF. The CDR3 DNA follows: TGTGCCTGGAGTTCCGGGACCTTAAATCAGCCCCAGCATTTT. The V call is TRBV30, the J call TRBJ1-5; tentative D call: TRBD1 (5 bases). Germline V gene lookup returns CDR1 GTSNPN and CDR2 SVGIG (reference sequence). This CDR3 spans 14 amino acids. V lost 2 bases, J lost 4 bases, and 12 bases lay in between.

The chain recombines TRBV11-2 with TRBJ1-2; D might be TRBD1 (5 bases). Germline V gene lookup returns CDR1 SGHAT and CDR2 FQNNGV. Trimming cost V 4 bases and J 8 bases, with 14 bases left between them. This CDR3 contains 13 residues. Written as DNA, the CDR3 is TGTGCCAGCAGCTCCATTGGGACGAGAGGCTACACCTTC. Translation gives CASSSIGTRGYTF.